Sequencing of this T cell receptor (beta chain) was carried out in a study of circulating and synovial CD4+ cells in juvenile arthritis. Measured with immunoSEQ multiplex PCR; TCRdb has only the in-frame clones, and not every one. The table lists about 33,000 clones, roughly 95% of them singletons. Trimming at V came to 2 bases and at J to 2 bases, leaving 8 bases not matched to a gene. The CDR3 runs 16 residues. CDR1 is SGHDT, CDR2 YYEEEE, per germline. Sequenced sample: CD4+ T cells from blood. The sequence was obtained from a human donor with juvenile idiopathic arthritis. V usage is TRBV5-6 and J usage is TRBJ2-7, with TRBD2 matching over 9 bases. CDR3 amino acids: CASSFYSGSLAYEQYF. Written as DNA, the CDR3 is TGTGCCAGCAGCTTCTATAGCGGGAGCTTAGCCTACGAGCAGTACTTC.